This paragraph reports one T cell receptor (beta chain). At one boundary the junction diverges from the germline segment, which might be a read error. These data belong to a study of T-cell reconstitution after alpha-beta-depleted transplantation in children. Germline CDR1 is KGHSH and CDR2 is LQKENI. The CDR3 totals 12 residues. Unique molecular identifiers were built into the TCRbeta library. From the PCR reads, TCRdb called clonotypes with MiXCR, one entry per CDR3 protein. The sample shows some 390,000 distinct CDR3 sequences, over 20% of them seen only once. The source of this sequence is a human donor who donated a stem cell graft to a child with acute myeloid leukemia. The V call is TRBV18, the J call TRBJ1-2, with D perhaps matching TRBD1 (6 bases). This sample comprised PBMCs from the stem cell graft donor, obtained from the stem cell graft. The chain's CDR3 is CASSPDSYGSTF. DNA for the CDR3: TGTGCCAGCTCACCGGACAGCTATGGCTCCACCTTC. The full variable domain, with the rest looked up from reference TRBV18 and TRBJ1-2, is NAGVMQNPRHLVRRRGQEARLRCSPMKGHSHVYWYRQLPEEGLKFMVYLQKENIIDESGMPKERFSAEFPKEGPSILRIQQVVRGDSAAYFCASSPDSYGSTFGSGTRLTVV.